This T cell receptor beta chain was retrieved from a study of shared clonotypes between healthy human individuals. At the level of the study: CD8 memory received one plate per donor, CD8 naive two, CD4 memory three and CD4 naive three.

The study separated CD4+ cells into CD45RA+ naive and CD45RA-negative memory subsets. Sequencing was at deep level. TCRdb's table, derived via immunoSEQ multiplex PCR, lists solely in-frame clones and lacks some. The table shows under 1,100,000 clones, with roughly 80% occurring only once. Germline V CDR1 and CDR2: SNHLY, FYNNEI. The CDR3 totals 14 residues. The germline V and J ends were trimmed by 3 bases and 10 bases, with 13 bases remaining between them. A word on this clone: The antigen remains unidentified.

The study, taken as a whole, reports: Incompleteness in sorted-subset sequencing, despite large depth, was shown by rarefaction.

This receptor was taken from a man aged 18-30 years in good health. Source material: memory CD4+ T cells sorted from blood. As for subset: CD45RA-negative fraction. The genes are TRBV2 and TRBJ1-6; D remains unclear. The CDR3 DNA follows: TGTGCCAGCAGTGAGAGGCCGTCGGTGTCACCCCTCCACTTT. As protein: CASSERPSVSPLHF.